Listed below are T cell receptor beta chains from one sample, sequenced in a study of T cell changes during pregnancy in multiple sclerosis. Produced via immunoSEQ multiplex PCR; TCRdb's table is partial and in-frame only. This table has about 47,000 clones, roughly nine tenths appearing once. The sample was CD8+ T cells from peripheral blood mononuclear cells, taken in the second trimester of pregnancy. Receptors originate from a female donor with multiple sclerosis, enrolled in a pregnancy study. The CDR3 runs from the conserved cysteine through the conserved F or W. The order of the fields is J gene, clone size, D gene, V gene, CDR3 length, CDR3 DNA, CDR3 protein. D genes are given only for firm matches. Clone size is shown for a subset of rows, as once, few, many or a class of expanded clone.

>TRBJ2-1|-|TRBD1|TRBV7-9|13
TGTGCCAGCAGCATTCTAGGGGGCAGTGAGCAGTTCTTC
CASSILGGSEQFF
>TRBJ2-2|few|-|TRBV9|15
TGTGCCAGCAGCAATCGGGGGTACCACACCGGGGAGCTGTTTTTT
CASSNRGYHTGELFF
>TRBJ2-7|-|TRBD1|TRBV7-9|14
TGTGCCAGCAGCTCCGGACAGGGGGTCGCGGAGCAGTACTTC
CASSSGQGVAEQYF
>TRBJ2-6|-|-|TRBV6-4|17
TGTGCCAGCAGTGACCAGGGGGGCTTCTCTGGGGCCAACGTCCTGACTTTC
CASSDQGGFSGANVLTF
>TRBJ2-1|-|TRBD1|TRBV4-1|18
TGCGCCAGCAGCGCCGGATACCGGGACAGTAAAACCTACAATGAGCAGTTCTTC
CASSAGYRDSKTYNEQFF
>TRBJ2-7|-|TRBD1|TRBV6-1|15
TGTGCCAGCAGTGACGGGACAGGGGACCCCTACGAGCAGTACTTC
CASSDGTGDPYEQYF
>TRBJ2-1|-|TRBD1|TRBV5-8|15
TGTGCCAGCAGCTGGGGACAGCACTCCTACAATGAGCAGTTCTTC
CASSWGQHSYNEQFF
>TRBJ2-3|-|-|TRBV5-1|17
TGCGCCAGCAGCGAGCTACAGGGTCTCGCCCTAGGGGATACGCAGTATTTT
CASSELQGLALGDTQYF
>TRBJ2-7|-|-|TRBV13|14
TGTGCCAGCAGTTTGGAGAGTAAGTCCTACGAGCAGTACTTC
CASSLESKSYEQYF
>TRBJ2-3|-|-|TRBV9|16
TGTGCCAGCAGCGTAGCTGGTTCGGGGGTGCCAGATACGCAGTATTTT
CASSVAGSGVPDTQYF
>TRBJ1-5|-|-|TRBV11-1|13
TGTGCCAGCAGCAAAAGAACTGGTCAGCCCCAGCATTTT
CASSKRTGQPQHF
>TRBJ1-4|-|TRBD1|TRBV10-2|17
TGCGCCAGCAGGATGACAGGGGCAACTGCAACTAATGAAAAACTGTTTTTT
CASRMTGATATNEKLFF
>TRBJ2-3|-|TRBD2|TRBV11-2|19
TGTGCCAGCAGCGGGGAGAGGGCTAGCGGGGGCCCGGCCACAGATACGCAGTATTTT
CASSGERASGGPATDTQYF
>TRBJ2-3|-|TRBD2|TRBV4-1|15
TGCGCCAGCAGCCGACTAGCGGGGGATCAAGATACGCAGTATTTT
CASSRLAGDQDTQYF
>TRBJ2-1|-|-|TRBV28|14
TGTGCCAGCAGCTCAGGGGTCGCCACCAATGAGCAGTTCTTC
CASSSGVATNEQFF
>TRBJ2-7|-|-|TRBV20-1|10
TGCAGTGCTTTTAGCTACGAGCAGTACTTC
CSAFSYEQYF
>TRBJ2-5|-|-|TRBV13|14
TGTGCCAGCAGCCGACGGGGAATCCTAGAGACCCAGTACTTC
CASSRRGILETQYF
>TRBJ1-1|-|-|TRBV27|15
TGTGCCAGCAGGCAGAACAGAAACTGGAACACTGAAGCTTTCTTT
CASRQNRNWNTEAFF
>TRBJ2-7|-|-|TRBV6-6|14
TGTGCCAGCACCGGTTCCCCCCTCTCTGACGAGCAGTACTTC
CASTGSPLSDEQYF
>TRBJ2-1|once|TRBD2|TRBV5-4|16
TGTGCCAGCACCCCGAGCGTAGCGGGGGACCACAATGAGCAGTTCTTC
CASTPSVAGDHNEQFF
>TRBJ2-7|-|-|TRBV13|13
TGTGCCAGCAGCTTAGGTAGATCCTACGAGCAGTACTTC
CASSLGRSYEQYF
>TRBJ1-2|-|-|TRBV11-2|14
TGTGCCAGCAGCTTAACGACAGAAACCTATGGCTACACCTTC
CASSLTTETYGYTF
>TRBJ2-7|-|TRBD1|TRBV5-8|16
TGTGCCAGCAGCTTCTCTCTTCGAACAGGGGCCTACGAGCAGTACTTC
CASSFSLRTGAYEQYF
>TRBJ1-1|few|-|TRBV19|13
TGTGCCAGTAGTATAGACAGAAACACTGAAGCTTTCTTT
CASSIDRNTEAFF
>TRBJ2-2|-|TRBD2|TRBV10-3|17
TGTGCCATCAGTGAAACGGGGGGGATTTCTTACACCGGGGAGCTGTTTTTT
CAISETGGISYTGELFF
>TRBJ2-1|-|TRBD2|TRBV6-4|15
TGTGCCAGCAGTGACTCTGGCGGGGGATTCAATGAGCAGTTCTTC
CASSDSGGGFNEQFF
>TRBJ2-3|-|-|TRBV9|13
TGTGCCAGCAGCCCTAGGGGGACAGATACGCAGTATTTT
CASSPRGTDTQYF
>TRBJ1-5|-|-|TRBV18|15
TGTGCCAGCTCACCACCCACAGGGCGGAATCAGCCCCAGCATTTT
CASSPPTGRNQPQHF
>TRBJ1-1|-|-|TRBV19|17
TGTGCCAGTAGTATAGATCTGGACTCCGGAACGAGTACTGAAGCTTTCTTT
CASSIDLDSGTSTEAFF
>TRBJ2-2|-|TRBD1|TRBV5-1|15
TGCGCCAGCAGCTTTGGGACAGAAAACACCGGGGAGCTGTTTTTT
CASSFGTENTGELFF
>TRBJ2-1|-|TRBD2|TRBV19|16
TGTGCCAGTAGTATAGGACTAGCGGGAGGTTACAATGAGCAGTTCTTC
CASSIGLAGGYNEQFF
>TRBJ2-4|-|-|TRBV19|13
TGTGCCAGTTCGGGGGACAGCGAAAACATTCAGTACTTC
CASSGDSENIQYF
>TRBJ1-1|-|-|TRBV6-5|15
TGTGCCAGCAGTTACTCCACTTTGATGAACACTGAAGCTTTCTTT
CASSYSTLMNTEAFF
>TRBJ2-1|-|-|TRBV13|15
TGTGCCAGCAGCTTAGGCGGGGGCTCCTACAATGAGCAGTTCTTC
CASSLGGGSYNEQFF
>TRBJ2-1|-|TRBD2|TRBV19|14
TGTGCCAGTAGTATAGTACTAGCGGGTGATGAGCAGTTCTTC
CASSIVLAGDEQFF
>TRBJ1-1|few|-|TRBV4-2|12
TGTGCCAGCAGCCAAGATCCGGGTGAAGCTTTCTTT
CASSQDPGEAFF
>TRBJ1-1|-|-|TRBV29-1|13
TGCAGCGTTGGCCGGGAAGAGAATACTGAAGCTTTCTTT
CSVGREENTEAFF
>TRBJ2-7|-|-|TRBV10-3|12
TGTGCCATCAGTGAGAGAGCTTACGAGCAGTACTTC
CAISERAYEQYF